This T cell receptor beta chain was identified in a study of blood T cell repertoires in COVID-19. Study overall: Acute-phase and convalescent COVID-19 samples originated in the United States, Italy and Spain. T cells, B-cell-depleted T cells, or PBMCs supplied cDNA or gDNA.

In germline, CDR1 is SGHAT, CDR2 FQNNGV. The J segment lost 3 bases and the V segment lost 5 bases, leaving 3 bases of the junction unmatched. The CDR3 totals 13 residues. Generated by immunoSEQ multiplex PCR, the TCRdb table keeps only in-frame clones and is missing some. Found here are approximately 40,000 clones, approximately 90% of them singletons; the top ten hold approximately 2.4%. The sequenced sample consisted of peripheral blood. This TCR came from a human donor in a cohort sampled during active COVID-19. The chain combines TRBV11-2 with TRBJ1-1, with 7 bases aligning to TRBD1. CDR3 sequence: CASSPDRDTEAFF. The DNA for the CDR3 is TGTGCCAGCAGCCCTGACAGGGACACTGAAGCTTTCTTT.